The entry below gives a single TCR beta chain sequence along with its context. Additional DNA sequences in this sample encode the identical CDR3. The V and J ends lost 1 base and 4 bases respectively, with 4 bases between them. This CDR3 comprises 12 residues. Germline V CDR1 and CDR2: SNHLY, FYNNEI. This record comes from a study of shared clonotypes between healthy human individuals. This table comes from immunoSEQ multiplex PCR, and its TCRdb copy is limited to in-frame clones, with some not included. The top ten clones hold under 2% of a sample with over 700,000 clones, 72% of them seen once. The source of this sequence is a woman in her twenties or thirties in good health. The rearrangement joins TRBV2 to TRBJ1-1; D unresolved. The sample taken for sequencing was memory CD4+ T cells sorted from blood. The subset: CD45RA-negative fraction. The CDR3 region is CASSEGGTEAFF. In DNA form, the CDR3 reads TGTGCCAGCAGTGAAGGGGGCACTGAAGCTTTCTTT.